This paragraph covers one T cell receptor (beta chain) sequence. Its antigen is not known. CDR3 size: 13 residues. Germline assignment: CDR1 MNHEY and CDR2 SVGEGT. V was clipped by 2 bases and J by 4 bases, with 8 bases between them. Tregs were sorted as CD4+CD25+CD127-/low cells. Semi-nested PCR with Nested Universal Primer A followed constant-region reverse priming of full-length variable regions. TCRdb reprocessed the 5' RACE reads via MiXCR and lists one record per CDR3 protein. The sample lists approximately 50,000 distinct CDR3 sequences; about 26% were seen once. Study outcomes and limitations: Tumor Treg TCRs overlapped most with tumor naive CD4+ cells. The TCR gene usage of tumor memory CD4+ T cells clustered together with blood and lymph node memory CD4+ cells and with lymph node naive CD4+ cells.

This clonotype was obtained from a female donor with breast cancer. Sequencing was done on a sample of tumor-infiltrating Tregs sorted from the breast tumor. The chain combines TRBV6-2 or TRBV6-3 with TRBJ1-1, with D possibly matching TRBD1 (5 bases). CDR3 bases: TGTGCCAGCAGTTACGGGGGTGGCACTGAAGCTTTCTTT. Its protein product is CASSYGGGTEAFF.